This entry describes one T cell receptor beta chain. What it binds is unknown. This sample is drawn from a study of cytomegalovirus exposure and HLA in healthy donors. Study-level background: It was reported in a later analysis that the same platform had been used for the 120 validation repertoires as for the approximately 700 first-cohort repertoires.

Profiled with immunoSEQ multiplex PCR; TCRdb holds only in-frame clones, not every one. The sample consists of about 160,000 clones, roughly 90% of them appearing once. Per germline, CDR1 GTSNPN and CDR2 SVGIG (reference sequence). Trimming took 3 bases from V and 6 from J, leaving 15 bases between them. CDR3 length: 13 residues. General observations from the study: The study listed approximately 160 cytomegalovirus-associated TCR beta chains. That first-cohort TCR clusters tended to co-occur in the roughly 130 validation repertoires was found in a later analysis. Using the classifier, cytomegalovirus status was reportedly diagnosed with high specificity and sensitivity.

The source is a woman aged 18-29 years in good health and CMV-seronegative. Sequenced input: PBMCs. The chain joins TRBV30 to TRBJ2-7, with a possible D match to TRBD1 (6 bases). CDR3 sequence: CAWRTGPLPEQYF. The CDR3 nucleotides read TGTGCCTGGAGGACAGGTCCGCTCCCCGAGCAGTACTTC.